This is a list of T cell receptor beta chains from one sample in a study of CD8+CD57+ T cells in acquired aplastic anemia. TCRdb recomputed calls from the reads with MiXCR, one row per CDR3 protein. This table has about 190,000 distinct CDR3 sequences, approximately 49% appearing once. The material sequenced was sorted CD4+, CD8+, or CD8+CD57+ T cells (not recorded which) from PBMCs. All receptors come from a human donor in good health, serving as a control. CDR3s include the opening cysteine and the closing phenylalanine or tryptophan. D genes are given only for firm matches. Clone size is not always given. Where it is, it says once, few, many or a class for expanded clones.

>12|NA|TRBJ2-5|NA|TRBV7-6
CASSPRDETQYF
TGTGCCAGCAGCCCCCGCGACGAGACCCAGTACTTC
>17|TRBD1|TRBJ1-1|NA|TRBV25-1
CASSLMAGQAVNTEAFF
TGTGCCAGCAGCTTAATGGCGGGACAGGCGGTGAACACTGAAGCTTTCTTT
>13|NA|TRBJ1-1|many|TRBV19
CASSPTGRTEAFF
TGTGCCAGTAGCCCGACAGGTCGCACTGAAGCTTTCTTT
>15|NA|TRBJ2-3|NA|TRBV27
CASSLQGPSTDTQYF
TGTGCCAGCAGTTTGCAGGGACCGAGCACAGATACGCAGTATTTT
>14|TRBD1|TRBJ2-3|NA|TRBV15
CATSRDRGTDTQYF
TGTGCCACCAGCAGGGACAGGGGCACAGATACGCAGTATTTT
>12|NA|TRBJ1-1|NA|TRBV15
CATSSTGREAFF
TGTGCCACCAGCAGTACCGGCCGGGAAGCTTTCTTT
>16|TRBD2|TRBJ2-5|many|TRBV20-1
CSAREGSGASWETQYF
TGCAGTGCTAGAGAGGGTAGCGGGGCCTCTTGGGAGACCCAGTACTTC
>15|NA|TRBJ1-2|few|TRBV6-6
CASSPQRNSNYGYTF
TGTGCCAGCAGTCCCCAACGGAATTCTAACTATGGCTACACCTTC
>15|TRBD1|TRBJ1-1|NA|TRBV12-3/TRBV12-4
CASSLGGTGVTEAFF
TGTGCCAGCAGTTTAGGCGGGACAGGGGTCACTGAAGCTTTCTTT
>15|TRBD2|TRBJ2-3|many|TRBV7-9
CASSQSGGYTDTQYF
TGTGCCAGCAGCCAGAGCGGGGGATACACAGATACGCAGTATTTT
>16|TRBD1|TRBJ2-1|NA|TRBV24-1
CATSDRGTGGKNEQFF
TGTGCCACCAGTGACCGCGGGACAGGGGGTAAAAATGAGCAGTTCTTC
>11|NA|TRBJ1-6|NA|TRBV7-2
CASSFASPLHF
TGTGCCAGCAGCTTTGCCTCACCCCTCCACTTT